Many counts were recorded for the clone carrying this TCR beta chain. Its antigen is unknown. The data were obtained in a study of identical twins. General study findings and limits: Conclusions were drawn cross-sectionally by statistical analysis, without following the same donors.

TCRdb reprocessed the 5' RACE reads via MiXCR and lists one record per CDR3 protein. The sample carries around 300,000 distinct CDR3 sequences, about 8.3% recorded once. Healthy Caucasians alone served as donors. Separately, the same data were catalogued under a study of yellow fever vaccine responses in identical twins.

Sequencing used memory (CD45RO+) T cells sorted from blood. The TCR comes from a woman between 18 and 29 years old in good health.

The CDR3 coding sequence is TGTGCCAGCAGTTATCCCGACAGAGAGCAGTTCTTC. It specifies CASSYPDREQFF. The V call is TRBV6-5, the J call TRBJ2-1; TRBD1 might be the D (5 bases). The CDR3 covers 12 residues. Germline CDR1 reads MNHEY; CDR2 reads SVGAGI. The V end was cut by 3 bases, the J end by 10 bases, with 10 bases between.